This TCR beta chain was observed in a study of shared clonotypes between healthy human individuals. CDR3 length: 14 amino acids. The germline V gene encodes CDR1 MDHEN and CDR2 SYDVKM. V was clipped by 7 bases and J by 0 bases, with 10 bases between them. Genomic DNA of every subset was divided equally among multiple immunoSEQ plates. Sequencing was performed with immunoSEQ multiplex PCR; in TCRdb, only in-frame clones are kept and a portion is missing. The sample includes fewer than 650,000 clones, 76% of them seen just once. The sample taken for sequencing was PBMCs. The clonotype was recovered from a woman between 40 and 50 years old in good health. Some clones in this sample may be carry-over from other donors' samples. V gene TRBV28 combines with J gene TRBJ2-1; the D is unclear. The CDR3 protein is CASNILSSYNEQFF. DNA for the CDR3: TGTGCCAGCAACATCTTAAGCTCCTACAATGAGCAGTTCTTC.